The rows below give T cell receptor beta chains drawn from one sample of a study of blood T cell repertoires in COVID-19. Generated by immunoSEQ multiplex PCR, the TCRdb table keeps only in-frame clones and is missing some. The sample lists 250,000 or so clones, 75% to 90% seen once, with around 3.1% in the top ten. The sequencing input was PBMCs or T cells enriched from blood (not recorded which). Every receptor here comes from a woman in her thirties or forties who had been exposed to COVID-19. Both conserved end residues are part of each CDR3. D genes are given only for firm matches. Rows give clone size only sometimes, using once, few, many, or a class for an expanded clone.

J gene,clone size,D gene,V gene,CDR3 protein,CDR3 DNA
TRBJ1-1,.,.,TRBV27,CASSQERLRVATEAFF,TGTGCCAGCAGTCAAGAACGCCTCCGGGTTGCGACTGAAGCTTTCTTT
TRBJ1-5,.,.,TRBV7-8,CASSPLGAQPQHF,TGTGCCAGCAGCCCCCTGGGGGCTCAGCCCCAGCATTTT
TRBJ2-1,.,.,TRBV30,CAWSLLQGRHEQFF,TGTGCCTGGAGCCTACTACAGGGGAGGCATGAGCAGTTCTTC
TRBJ1-2,once,TRBD1,TRBV5-1,CASSTTGTGSGYTF,TGCGCCAGCAGCACAACCGGGACAGGGAGCGGCTACACCTTC
TRBJ1-1,.,.,TRBV5-6,CASSLQVTEAFF,TGTGCCAGCAGCTTACAGGTAACTGAAGCTTTCTTT
TRBJ1-4,.,TRBD1,TRBV7-9,CASMPGQETEKLFF,TGTGCCAGCATGCCCGGACAGGAGACTGAAAAACTGTTTTTT
TRBJ2-1,.,TRBD2,TRBV7-2,CASSRTRSSYNEQFF,TGTGCCAGCAGCCGGACTAGGAGCTCCTACAATGAGCAGTTCTTC
TRBJ2-2,.,.,TRBV6-5,CASRRQNTGELFF,TGTGCCAGCAGGCGACAGAACACCGGGGAGCTGTTTTTT
TRBJ2-5,.,TRBD1,TRBV7-9,CASSFGTGGQETQYF,TGTGCCAGCAGCTTCGGGACAGGGGGCCAAGAGACCCAGTACTTC
TRBJ1-5,.,.,TRBV7-2,CASSLVGQVGPNQPQHF,TGTGCCAGCAGCTTAGTAGGTCAGGTAGGCCCCAATCAGCCCCAGCATTTT
TRBJ2-2,.,TRBD2,TRBV7-3,CASSSPPGGGTGELFF,TGTGCCAGCAGCTCCCCCCCGGGGGGGGGCACCGGGGAGCTGTTTTTT
TRBJ1-1,.,.,TRBV5-6,CASSPGGGTEAFF,TGTGCCAGCAGCCCGGGGGGGGGCACTGAAGCTTTCTTT